The 19 T cell receptor beta chains given below trace back to one sample, sequenced in a study of siplizumab effects on memory and regulatory T cells. The data were produced by immunoSEQ multiplex PCR, yet TCRdb's version contains in-frame clones alone and is incomplete. The data hold 85,000 to 90,000 clones, with more than 80% observed a single time. The specimen sequenced was CD4+ T cells sorted from blood. These receptors originate from a human donor in good health.

Of note for this clone: Other nucleotide sequences in the sample specify the same CDR3. The chain joins TRBV19 to TRBJ1-5; 7 bases fit TRBD1. The CDR3 is 12 residues long. Trimming at V came to 9 bases and at J to 4 bases, leaving 3 bases not matched to a gene. In germline, CDR1 is LNHDA, CDR2 SQIVND (reference sequence). The CDR3 spells CASRDRNQPQHF. The CDR3, as DNA: TGTGCCAGCCGGGACAGAAATCAGCCCCAGCATTTT.

This rearrangement joins TRBV5-1 to TRBJ2-5; D is undetermined. V was trimmed by 0 bases and J by 5 bases, leaving 8 bases between them. The CDR3 extends over 13 amino acids. In germline, CDR1 is SGHRS, CDR2 YFSETQ. CDR3 coding DNA: TGCGCCAGCAGCTTGGCCCTTTGGGAGACCCAGTACTTC. This gives the protein CASSLALWETQYF.

The gene calls are TRBV28 and TRBJ2-2, with 10 bases aligning to TRBD1. V trimming: 8 bases; J trimming: 5 bases; junction bases outside the gene matches: 5. The CDR3 extends over 14 amino acids. Germline-derived CDR1 and CDR2 are MDHEN and SYDVKM. CDR3 amino acids: CASGRTGGTGELFF. The CDR3 DNA reads TGTGCCAGCGGGCGGACAGGGGGGACCGGGGAGCTGTTTTTT.

V is TRBV28 and J is TRBJ1-5; D gene ambiguous. Germline V gene sequence: CDR1 MDHEN, CDR2 SYDVKM. Trimming took 5 bases from V and 3 from J, leaving 17 bases between them. The CDR3 consists of 16 residues. The CDR3 sequence is CASSGVPASYNQPQHF. In DNA form, the CDR3 reads TGTGCCAGCAGTGGGGTGCCTGCCAGCTACAATCAGCCCCAGCATTTT.

The sample holds a few counts of this clone. This rearrangement joins TRBV11-3 to TRBJ1-4; D uncertain. With 1 base removed from V and 7 bases from J, the gap between germline ends came to 10 bases. Germline lookup yields CDR1 SGHNT and CDR2 YENEEA. The CDR3 contains 14 residues. The CDR3 nucleotides read TGTGCCAGCAGCTTAGTCGCGGGGAGTGAAAAACTGTTTTTT. This sequence encodes CASSLVAGSEKLFF.

This chain connects TRBV7-3 to TRBJ2-7, with D possibly TRBD2 on 6 matching bases. The V end was cut by 6 bases, the J end by 3 bases, with 12 bases between. CDR1 is SGHTA and CDR2 is FQGTGA in the germline V gene. CDR3 length: 13 amino acids. The CDR3 nucleotides are TGTGCCAGCAGGTTAGCGGACGGCTACGAGCAGTACTTC. It yields the protein CASRLADGYEQYF.

This chain connects TRBV18 to TRBJ2-1; 9 nucleotides line up with TRBD2. The V gene's germline CDR1 is KGHSH and CDR2 LQKENI. V was pared by 8 bases and J by 8 bases, with 16 bases of the junction left unmatched. This CDR3 spans 16 amino acids. The CDR3 nucleotides read TGTGCCAGCGCCCTACGAAGTAGCGGGAGTTGGGATGAGCAGTTCTTC. Residues: CASALRSSGSWDEQFF. The variable domain in full, with the rest retrieved from reference TRBV18 and TRBJ2-1, is NAGVMQNPRHLVRRRGQEARLRCSPMKGHSHVYWYRQLPEEGLKFMVYLQKENIIDESGMPKERFSAEFPKEGPSILRIQQVVRGDSAAYFCASALRSSGSWDEQFFGPGTRLTVL.

The chain uses TRBV6-1 and TRBJ2-2, with a tentative D call TRBD2 (5 bases). Looked up from germline, CDR1 is MNHNS and CDR2 is SASEGT. The length of the CDR3 is 16 residues. V was clipped by 2 bases and J by 4 bases, with 14 bases between them. The chain's CDR3 is CASSERVRARTGELFF. The CDR3 bases are TGTGCCAGCAGTGAAAGAGTGCGGGCACGCACCGGGGAGCTGTTTTTT.

V is TRBV29-1 and J is TRBJ1-5; a weak D match, TRBD1 (6 bases). Germline V gene data show CDR1 as SQVTM and CDR2 as ANQGSEA. This CDR3 region has 12 residues. Deletions cut 5 bases from V and 4 bases from J, with 9 bases between. The CDR3 spells CSVRTVNQPQHF. Here the CDR3 DNA reads TGCAGCGTTAGGACAGTAAATCAGCCCCAGCATTTT.

This clone was seen a handful of times. This chain uses TRBV7-6 with TRBJ1-2, with 10 bases that match TRBD1. This CDR3 is built from 17 residues. The V and J ends lost 3 bases and 4 bases, in that order; junction bases with no gene match: 11. CDR1 SGHVS and CDR2 FNYEAQ come from the germline V gene. The chain's CDR3 is CASSLATGTGDAYGYTF. The CDR3 nucleotides are TGTGCCAGCAGCTTGGCTACCGGGACAGGGGATGCCTATGGCTACACCTTC.

V usage is TRBV5-1 and J usage is TRBJ2-3; 8 bases are shared with TRBD1. The germline V gene encodes CDR1 SGHRS and CDR2 YFSETQ. This CDR3 is built from 17 residues. Unmatched junction bases numbered 6, after V lost 0 bases and J lost 0 bases. The chain's CDR3 is CASSLVVRTGSTDTQYF. The CDR3 region has the DNA TGCGCCAGCAGCTTGGTCGTGCGGACAGGGAGCACAGATACGCAGTATTTT.

The V and J genes are TRBV9 and TRBJ2-1, with 11 nucleotides matching TRBD2. Germline V gene lookup returns CDR1 SGDLS and CDR2 YYNGEE. The CDR3 extends over 18 amino acids. With 1 base clipped from V and 1 base from J, the junction kept 7 bases outside the gene matches. The CDR3 region is CASSVSSGRARSYNEQFF. In DNA, the CDR3 is TGTGCCAGCAGCGTAAGTAGCGGGAGGGCCCGGTCCTACAATGAGCAGTTCTTC.

V usage is TRBV2 and J usage is TRBJ2-3; D is possibly TRBD2 (5 bases). CDR1 is SNHLY and CDR2 is FYNNEI in the germline V gene. Deletions cut 6 bases from V and 6 bases from J, with 19 bases between. The length of the CDR3 is 15 residues. The CDR3 here is CASRGSPQSGDTQYF. The CDR3 region has the DNA TGTGCCAGCAGGGGGTCGCCCCAAAGCGGTGATACGCAGTATTTT.

The gene calls are TRBV13 and TRBJ1-1; no definite D call. Trimming left V 5 bases short and J 1 base short, with 14 bases between. Looked up from germline, CDR1 is PRHDT and CDR2 is FYEKMQ (reference sequence). The CDR3 extends over 15 amino acids. The CDR3 DNA reads as TGTGCCAGCAGCCCCCTCGGCGGGCCGAACACTGAAGCTTTCTTT. Protein product: CASSPLGGPNTEAFF.

This chain connects TRBV5-4 to TRBJ2-1; no firm D call. The germline V gene has CDR1 SGHNT and CDR2 YYREEE (reference sequence). The CDR3 runs to 11 residues. Trimming left V 9 bases short and J 5 bases short, with 9 bases between. The CDR3 nucleotides are TGTGCCACCCAGGAGAACAATGAGCAGTTCTTC. Translated, it gives CATQENNEQFF. Supplemented by reference TRBV5-4 and TRBJ2-1, the full variable domain reads ETGVTQSPTHLIKTRGQQVTLRCSSQSGHNTVSWYQQALGQGPQFIFQYYREEENGRGNFPPRFSGLQFPNYSSELNVNALELDDSALYLCATQENNEQFFGPGTRLTVL.

This clone was recorded only once. The rearrangement joins TRBV5-1 to TRBJ1-4; D not certain. Germline V gene sequence: CDR1 SGHRS, CDR2 YFSETQ. Between the trimmed V and J ends, which lost 3 bases and 7 bases, there was a span of 13 bases. The CDR3 sequence is 14 residues long. CDR3 loop: CASSYGVLGEKLFF. The CDR3 DNA follows: TGCGCCAGCAGCTACGGGGTATTGGGTGAAAAACTGTTTTTT.

The chain uses TRBV30 and TRBJ1-5, with a tentative D call TRBD1 (6 bases). V was cut by 2 bases and J by 6 bases, with 14 bases left in between. The CDR3 covers 14 residues. The germline CDR1 and CDR2 sequences are GTSNPN and SVGIG (reference sequence). The CDR3 bases are TGTGCCTGGAGTTCACAGGGTGGGGGTCAGCCCCAGCATTTT. This sequence encodes CAWSSQGGGQPQHF.

This clone turned up a few times. This chain's CDR3 is CASSPASGSYQPQHF. CDR3 in DNA: TGTGCCAGCAGCCCTGCATCGGGGTCCTATCAGCCCCAGCATTTT. V and J are TRBV7-2 and TRBJ1-5; D is ambiguous. The V end lost 5 bases, the J end lost 5 bases, and 16 bases lay between the germline ends. Germline CDR1 reads SGHTA; CDR2 reads FQGNSA. CDR3 length: 15 amino acids.

This sequence joins TRBV27 and TRBJ1-5, with D maybe TRBD1 (5 bases). Germline loops: CDR1 MNHEY, CDR2 SMNVEV (reference sequence). Trimming left V 2 bases short and J 1 base short, with 15 bases between. The CDR3 has 17 residues. The CDR3 protein is CASSLNSVGGSNQPQHF. The CDR3 nucleotides are TGTGCCAGCAGTTTAAACTCCGTGGGGGGAAGCAATCAGCCCCAGCATTTT.